This T cell receptor (beta chain) was profiled in a study of blood T cell repertoires in COVID-19. This table comes from immunoSEQ multiplex PCR, and its TCRdb copy is limited to in-frame clones, with some not included. The repertoire consists of a few hundred thousand clones, with about 86% occurring once and the leading ten covering 6.2%. The CDR3 loop spans 15 amino acids. Germline CDR1 LNHDA, CDR2 SQIVND (reference sequence). The ends lost 4 bases at V and 0 bases at J; junction bases unmatched: 6. Material: peripheral blood. The receptor was derived from a man aged 55 to 69 with acute or convalescent COVID-19. This rearrangement joins TRBV19 to TRBJ2-7; TRBD2 matches 7 bases. CDR3 in amino acids: CASSREGLPSYEQYF. CDR3 in DNA: TGTGCCAGTAGTAGGGAGGGACTCCCCTCCTACGAGCAGTACTTC.